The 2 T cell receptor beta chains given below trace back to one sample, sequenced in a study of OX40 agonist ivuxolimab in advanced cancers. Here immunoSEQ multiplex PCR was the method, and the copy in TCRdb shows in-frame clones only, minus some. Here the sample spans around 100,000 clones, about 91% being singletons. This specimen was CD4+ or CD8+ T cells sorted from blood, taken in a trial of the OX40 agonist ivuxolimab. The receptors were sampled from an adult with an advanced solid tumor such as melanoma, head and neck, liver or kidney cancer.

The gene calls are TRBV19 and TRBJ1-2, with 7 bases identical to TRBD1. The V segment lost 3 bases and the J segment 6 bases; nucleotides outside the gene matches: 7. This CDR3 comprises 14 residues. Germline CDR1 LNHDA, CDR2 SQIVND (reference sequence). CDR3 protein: CASSMGRGFNGYTF. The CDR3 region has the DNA TGTGCCAGTAGTATGGGCAGGGGGTTTAATGGCTACACCTTC.

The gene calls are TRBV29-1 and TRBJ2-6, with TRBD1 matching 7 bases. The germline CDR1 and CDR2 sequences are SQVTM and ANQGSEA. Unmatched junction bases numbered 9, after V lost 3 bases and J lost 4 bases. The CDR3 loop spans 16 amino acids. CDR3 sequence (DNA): TGCAGCGTTGATAACCCTAGGGGGCGGGGGGCCAACGTCCTGACTTTC. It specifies CSVDNPRGRGANVLTF.